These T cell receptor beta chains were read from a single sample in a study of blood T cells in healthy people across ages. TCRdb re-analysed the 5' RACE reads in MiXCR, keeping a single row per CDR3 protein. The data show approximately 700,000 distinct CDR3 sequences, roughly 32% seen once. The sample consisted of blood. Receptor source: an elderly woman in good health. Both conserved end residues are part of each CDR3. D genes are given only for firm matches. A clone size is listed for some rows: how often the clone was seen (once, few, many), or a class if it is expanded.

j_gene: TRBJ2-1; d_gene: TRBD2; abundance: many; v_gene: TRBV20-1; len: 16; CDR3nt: TGCAGTGCTAGAGATTTAGCGGGGGGGCCCTACAATGAGCAGTTCTTC; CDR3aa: CSARDLAGGPYNEQFF
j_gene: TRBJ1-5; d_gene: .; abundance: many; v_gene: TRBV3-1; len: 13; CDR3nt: TGTGCCAGCAGCCAACTCAGCAATCAGCCCCAGCATTTT; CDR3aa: CASSQLSNQPQHF
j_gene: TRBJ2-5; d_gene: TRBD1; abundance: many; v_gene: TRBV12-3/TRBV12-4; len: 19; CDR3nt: TGTGCCAGCACCCCCCCGCCTTCCCGGGACAGGGGCGGAGTGAAGACCCAGTACTTC; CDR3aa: CASTPPPSRDRGGVKTQYF
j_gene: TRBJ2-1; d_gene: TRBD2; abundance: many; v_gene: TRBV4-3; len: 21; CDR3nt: TGCGCCAGCAGCCAAGATAGGGCCACTAGCGGGGCCTTTTTCTCCTACAATGAGCAGTTCTTC; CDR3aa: CASSQDRATSGAFFSYNEQFF
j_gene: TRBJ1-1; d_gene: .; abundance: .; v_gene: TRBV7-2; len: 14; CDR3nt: TGTGCCAGCAGCTTAGCGGGGGGGCCCACTGAAGCTTTCTTT; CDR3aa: CASSLAGGPTEAFF
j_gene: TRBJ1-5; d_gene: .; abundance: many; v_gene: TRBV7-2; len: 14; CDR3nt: TGTGCCAGCAGCTCAATAATAGGGCCCGGGCCCCAGCATTTT; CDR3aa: CASSSIIGPGPQHF
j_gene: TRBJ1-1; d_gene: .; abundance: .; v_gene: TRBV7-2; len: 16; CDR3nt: TGTGCCAGCAGCCCACAGTTTACGGGCATGAACACTGAAGCTTTCTTT; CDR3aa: CASSPQFTGMNTEAFF
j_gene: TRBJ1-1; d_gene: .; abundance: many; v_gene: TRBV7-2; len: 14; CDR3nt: TGTGCCAGCAGCCTCAGGAGAGGGAACACTGAAGCTTTCTTT; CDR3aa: CASSLRRGNTEAFF
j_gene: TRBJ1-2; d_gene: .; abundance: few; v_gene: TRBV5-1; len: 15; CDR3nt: TGCGCCAGCAGCTTGGAAGGGGGAGCTAACTATGGCTACACCTTC; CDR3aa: CASSLEGGANYGYTF
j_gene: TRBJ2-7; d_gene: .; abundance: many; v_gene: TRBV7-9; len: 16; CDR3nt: TGTGCCAGCAGCTTATGGAGTCTCAGAGGCTACTACGAGCAGTACTTC; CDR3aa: CASSLWSLRGYYEQYF
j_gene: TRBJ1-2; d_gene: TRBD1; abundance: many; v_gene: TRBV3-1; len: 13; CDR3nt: TGTGCCAGCAGCCCACAGGGGGCCGCTGGCTACACCTTC; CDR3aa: CASSPQGAAGYTF